A selection of T cell receptor beta chains follows, all from one sample in a study of CD4 T cells in relation to SARS-CoV-2 and coronaviruses. Repertoires were generated with immunoSEQ multiplex PCR, while TCRdb's copy carries only in-frame clones and drops some. The sample lists 35,000 to 40,000 clones; roughly 90% were seen once. Sequenced: memory CD4+ T cells from PBMCs. Receptors originate from an adult with COVID-19. Each CDR3 is given with its conserved first and last residue. A D gene is named only where the DNA matches it firmly. Clone size is shown for a subset of rows, as once, few, many or a class of expanded clone.

V	J	size	D	CDR3	DNA
TRBV6-5	TRBJ1-6	-	-	CASIRRNSPLHF	TGTGCCAGCATCAGACGTAATTCACCCCTCCACTTT
TRBV5-1	TRBJ2-2	-	-	CASSPPENTGELFF	TGCGCCAGCAGCCCGCCGGAGAACACCGGGGAGCTGTTTTTT
TRBV11-3	TRBJ2-7	-	TRBD1	CASRPGQEYRDPFYEQYF	TGTGCCAGCAGACCGGGACAGGAATATCGGGACCCTTTTTACGAGCAGTACTTC
TRBV5-1	TRBJ2-1	-	-	CASSPQSYREANEQFF	TGCGCCAGCAGCCCCCAATCGTACAGGGAGGCCAATGAGCAGTTCTTC
TRBV6-5	TRBJ2-1	once	TRBD1	CASNQDRANNEQFF	TGTGCCAGCAACCAGGACAGGGCCAACAATGAGCAGTTCTTC
TRBV5-1	TRBJ2-6	once	-	CASSLGTASGANVLTF	TGCGCCAGCAGCTTGGGGACGGCTTCCGGGGCCAACGTCCTGACTTTC
TRBV12-3/TRBV12-4	TRBJ1-2	-	-	CATRQGANYGYTF	TGTGCCACCCGGCAGGGAGCTAACTATGGCTACACCTTC
TRBV6-6	TRBJ1-6	-	TRBD1	CASSPGTGGHRIYNSPLHF	TGTGCCAGCAGTCCCGGGACAGGGGGCCATCGAATTTATAATTCACCCCTCCACTTT
TRBV27	TRBJ1-4	-	TRBD1	CASSLPSTGVPNEKLFF	TGTGCCAGCAGTTTACCAAGCACAGGGGTGCCTAATGAAAAACTGTTTTTT
TRBV6-1	TRBJ1-3	-	-	CASSEPAFGVGNTIYF	TGTGCCAGCAGTGAACCCGCCTTTGGGGTAGGAAACACCATATATTTT
TRBV6-2/TRBV6-3	TRBJ2-2	-	-	CASSYVLGKKAGELFF	TGTGCCAGCAGTTACGTGCTCGGGAAGAAGGCCGGGGAGCTGTTTTTT
TRBV21-1	TRBJ2-1	-	-	CASLRVGADYNEQFF	TGTGCCAGCCTGCGGGTGGGTGCGGACTACAATGAGCAGTTCTTC
TRBV5-1	TRBJ1-4	-	-	CASSLEGNLEKLFF	TGCGCCAGCAGCTTGGAAGGTAATCTGGAAAAGCTGTTTTTT
TRBV27	TRBJ2-3	-	-	CATGYRAHTDTQYF	TGTGCCACCGGATACAGGGCCCACACAGATACGCAGTATTTT
TRBV18	TRBJ1-2	-	-	CASSRQSNYGYTF	TGTGCCAGCTCAAGACAGTCAAACTATGGCTACACCTTC
TRBV14	TRBJ2-7	-	-	CASSAQLYEQYF	TGTGCCAGCAGCGCACAGCTTTACGAGCAGTACTTC
TRBV6-6	TRBJ2-3	-	TRBD1	CASSYRDRGQDTQYF	TGTGCCAGCAGTTACCGGGACAGGGGGCAAGATACGCAGTATTTT
TRBV2	TRBJ2-7	-	-	CASSEAGNRDPADF	TGTGCCAGCAGTGAAGCGGGGAATAGGGATCCCGCCGACTTC
TRBV7-8	TRBJ1-5	-	-	CASSFGSQIAGQPQHF	TGTGCCAGCAGTTTTGGCAGCCAAATAGCAGGACAGCCCCAGCATTTT
TRBV7-9	TRBJ1-1	-	-	CASSSMSEQGAFF	TGTGCCAGCAGCTCGATGAGCGAACAAGGCGCTTTCTTT
TRBV28	TRBJ1-5	once	-	CASSQGLGNQPQHF	TGTGCCAGCAGTCAGGGGCTAGGCAATCAGCCCCAGCATTTT
TRBV11-2	TRBJ1-2	-	TRBD1	CASAKVQGAAHGYTF	TGTGCCAGCGCGAAAGTCCAGGGGGCGGCGCATGGCTACACCTTC
TRBV29-1	TRBJ2-5	-	-	CSVEELGDLKETQYF	TGCAGCGTTGAAGAGTTGGGAGACCTCAAAGAGACCCAGTACTTC
TRBV27	TRBJ2-7	-	TRBD1	CASSLKGAAYEQYF	TGTGCCAGCAGTTTGAAGGGGGCAGCCTACGAGCAGTACTTC
TRBV5-1	TRBJ2-5	-	TRBD2	CASIPGLAGGKQETQYF	TGCGCCAGCATTCCGGGGCTAGCGGGGGGCAAACAAGAGACCCAGTACTTC
TRBV7-4	TRBJ1-5	few	-	CASSSNSQNRDSNQPQHF	TGTGCCAGCAGCTCAAACTCTCAAAACAGGGATAGCAATCAGCCCCAGCATTTT
TRBV10-1	TRBJ2-3	-	-	CASSETGSSTDTQYF	TGCGCCAGCAGTGAGACGGGATCTAGCACAGATACGCAGTATTTT
TRBV24-1	TRBJ2-2	-	-	CATSDLPRGFGELFF	TGTGCCACCAGTGATTTGCCTCGGGGATTCGGGGAGCTGTTTTTT
TRBV28	TRBJ1-2	-	TRBD1	CASSLQGAYGYTF	TGTGCCAGCAGTTTACAGGGGGCTTATGGCTACACCTTC
TRBV10-3	TRBJ2-3	-	-	CAIKNRDTQYF	TGTGCCATCAAGAATCGAGATACGCAGTATTTT
TRBV19	TRBJ1-2	few	TRBD1	CASSIRTGRLTGYTF	TGTGCCAGTAGTATCCGGACAGGGCGTTTGACTGGCTACACCTTC
TRBV6-2/TRBV6-3	TRBJ2-3	-	-	CASSYSRNHIGDTQYF	TGTGCCAGCAGTTACTCCAGAAACCACATAGGAGATACGCAGTATTTT
TRBV28	TRBJ2-5	-	TRBD1	CASSTPGQGSETQYF	TGTGCCAGCAGCACACCGGGACAGGGTTCCGAGACCCAGTACTTC
TRBV2	TRBJ1-6	-	-	CASSDAGNSPLHF	TGTGCCAGCAGTGATGCTGGTAATTCACCCCTCCACTTT
TRBV28	TRBJ1-5	-	-	CASTNGVRPQHF	TGTGCCAGCACCAACGGGGTTCGGCCCCAGCATTTT
TRBV5-1	TRBJ1-6	few	-	CASSLEGSRSYNSPLHF	TGCGCCAGCAGCTTGGAGGGTTCTCGATCCTATAATTCACCCCTCCACTTT
TRBV12-3/TRBV12-4	TRBJ1-1	once	-	CASSLPENTEAFF	TGTGCCAGCAGTTTGCCGGAGAACACTGAAGCTTTCTTT
TRBV11-2	TRBJ1-1	-	-	CASSLTPTRGEAFF	TGTGCCAGCAGCTTAACACCGACACGGGGGGAAGCTTTCTTT
TRBV5-1	TRBJ1-4	-	-	CASRSGERGTDKLFF	TGCGCCAGCAGATCCGGCGAGCGGGGGACTGATAAACTGTTTTTT
TRBV28	TRBJ1-6	-	-	CASSLLSSPLHF	TGTGCCAGCAGTTTATTATCCTCACCCCTCCACTTT
TRBV10-2	TRBJ1-2	-	TRBD1	CASREDRANYGYTF	TGCGCCAGCAGGGAGGACAGGGCCAACTATGGCTACACCTTC
TRBV11-3	TRBJ1-4	-	-	CASSSRRVTNEKLFF	TGTGCCAGCAGCTCGCGACGGGTAACTAATGAAAAACTGTTTTTT
TRBV5-4	TRBJ2-2	few	-	CASSLNTGELFF	TGTGCCAGCAGCTTAAACACCGGGGAGCTGTTTTTT
TRBV3-1/TRBV3-2	TRBJ2-6	-	-	CASSQKSPGANVLTF	TGTGCCAGCAGCCAAAAGTCTCCTGGGGCCAACGTCCTGACTTTC
TRBV6-1	TRBJ1-3	-	-	CASTAGVSGNTIYF	TGTGCCAGCACCGCAGGGGTGTCAGGAAACACCATATATTTT
TRBV7-8	TRBJ1-6	-	TRBD1	CASSLRERDSPNSPLHF	TGTGCCAGCAGCTTAAGGGAAAGGGACAGCCCTAATTCACCCCTCCACTTT
TRBV20-1	TRBJ1-2	few	-	CRVGFPYGYTF	TGCAGGGTCGGTTTCCCCTATGGCTACACCTTC
TRBV9	TRBJ1-3	-	-	CASSVTSGRAGNTIYF	TGTGCCAGCAGCGTAACCTCAGGGCGGGCTGGAAACACCATATATTTT
TRBV2	TRBJ2-3	-	TRBD2	CASSSLAGGFSTDTQYF	TGTGCCAGCAGTTCTCTAGCGGGGGGATTCAGCACAGATACGCAGTATTTT
TRBV5-1	TRBJ2-3	-	TRBD1	CASGLRQGTSTDTQYF	TGCGCCAGCGGCCTTCGACAGGGCACTAGCACAGATACGCAGTATTTT
TRBV10-3	TRBJ2-2	-	-	CAISERGAPTGELFF	TGTGCCATCAGTGAGCGGGGGGCGCCCACCGGGGAGCTGTTTTTT
TRBV4-2	TRBJ1-4	-	TRBD1	CASSQTGGRIEKLFF	TGTGCCAGCAGCCAGACAGGGGGACGAATTGAAAAACTGTTTTTT
TRBV30	TRBJ2-7	once	TRBD2	CAWRSWGGSSYEQYF	TGTGCCTGGAGGTCCTGGGGGGGGAGCTCCTACGAGCAGTACTTC